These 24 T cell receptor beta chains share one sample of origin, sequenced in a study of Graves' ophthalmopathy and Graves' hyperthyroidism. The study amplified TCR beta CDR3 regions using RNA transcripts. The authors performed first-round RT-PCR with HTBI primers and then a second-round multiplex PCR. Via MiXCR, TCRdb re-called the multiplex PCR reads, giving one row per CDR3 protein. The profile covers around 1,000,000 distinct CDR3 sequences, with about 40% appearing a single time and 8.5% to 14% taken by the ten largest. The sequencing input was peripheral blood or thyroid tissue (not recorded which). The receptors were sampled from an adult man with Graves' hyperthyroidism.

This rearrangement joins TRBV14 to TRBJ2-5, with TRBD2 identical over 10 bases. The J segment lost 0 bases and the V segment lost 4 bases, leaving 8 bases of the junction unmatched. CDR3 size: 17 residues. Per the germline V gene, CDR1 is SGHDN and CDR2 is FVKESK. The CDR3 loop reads CASSRGITSGNQETQYF. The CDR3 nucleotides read TGTGCCAGCAGCCGCGGAATAACTAGCGGGAACCAAGAGACCCAGTACTTC.

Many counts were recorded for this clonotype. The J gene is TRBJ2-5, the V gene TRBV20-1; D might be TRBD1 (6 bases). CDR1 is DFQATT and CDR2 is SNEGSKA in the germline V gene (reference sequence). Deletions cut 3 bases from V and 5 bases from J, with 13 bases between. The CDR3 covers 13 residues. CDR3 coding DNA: TGCAGTGCTAGGAGTTGGGGGCAGGAGACCCAGTACTTC. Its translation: CSARSWGQETQYF.

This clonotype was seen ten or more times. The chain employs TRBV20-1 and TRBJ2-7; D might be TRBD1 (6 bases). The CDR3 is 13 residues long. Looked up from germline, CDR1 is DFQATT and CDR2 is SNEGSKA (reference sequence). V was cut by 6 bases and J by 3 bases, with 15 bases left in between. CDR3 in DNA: TGCAGTGCCTGGGGGCGGAATAGCTACGAGCAGTACTTC. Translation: CSAWGRNSYEQYF.

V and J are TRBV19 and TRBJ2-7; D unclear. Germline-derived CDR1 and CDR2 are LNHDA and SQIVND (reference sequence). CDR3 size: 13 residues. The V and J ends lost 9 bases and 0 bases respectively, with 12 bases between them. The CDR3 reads CASGRVGSYEQYF. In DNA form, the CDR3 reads TGTGCCAGCGGCCGGGTGGGCTCCTACGAGCAGTACTTC.

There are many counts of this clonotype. This CDR3 is CASSLATGDYEQYF. The CDR3 DNA sequence: TGTGCCAGCAGTTTAGCGACGGGAGACTACGAGCAGTACTTC. This chain links TRBV12-3 or TRBV12-4 with TRBJ2-7; maybe TRBD2 (6 bases). This CDR3 region has 14 residues. V lost 0 bases and J lost 3, with 9 bases in between.

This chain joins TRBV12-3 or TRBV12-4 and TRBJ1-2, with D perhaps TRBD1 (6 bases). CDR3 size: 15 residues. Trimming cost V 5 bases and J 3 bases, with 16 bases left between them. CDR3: CASSPRGQHYYGYTF. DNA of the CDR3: TGTGCCAGCAGTCCCCGGGGACAACACTACTATGGCTACACCTTC.

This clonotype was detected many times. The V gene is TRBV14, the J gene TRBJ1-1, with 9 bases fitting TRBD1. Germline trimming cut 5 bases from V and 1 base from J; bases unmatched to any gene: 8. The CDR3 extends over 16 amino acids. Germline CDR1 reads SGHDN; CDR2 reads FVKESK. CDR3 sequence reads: CASSVDRGRWNTEAFF. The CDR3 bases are TGTGCCAGCAGCGTCGACAGGGGGAGATGGAACACTGAAGCTTTCTTT.

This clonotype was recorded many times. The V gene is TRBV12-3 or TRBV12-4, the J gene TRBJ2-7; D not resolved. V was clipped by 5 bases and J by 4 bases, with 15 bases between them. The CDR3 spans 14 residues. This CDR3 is CASSGREGLYEQYF. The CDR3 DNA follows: TGTGCCAGCAGTGGCCGAGAAGGGTTGTACGAGCAGTACTTC.

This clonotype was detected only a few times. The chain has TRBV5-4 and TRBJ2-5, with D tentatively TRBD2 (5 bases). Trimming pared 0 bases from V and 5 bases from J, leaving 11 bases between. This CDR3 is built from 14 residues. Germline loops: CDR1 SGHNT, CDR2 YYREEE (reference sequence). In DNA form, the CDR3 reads TGTGCCAGCAGCTTGGGGCAGAGGGAGGAGACCCAGTACTTC. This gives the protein CASSLGQREETQYF.

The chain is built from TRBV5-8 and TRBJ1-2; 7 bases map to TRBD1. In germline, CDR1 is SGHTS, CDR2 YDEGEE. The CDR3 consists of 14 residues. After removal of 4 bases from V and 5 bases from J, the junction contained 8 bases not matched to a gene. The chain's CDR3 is CASSRKTGIYGYTF. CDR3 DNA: TGTGCCAGCAGCCGGAAGACAGGGATATATGGCTACACCTTC.

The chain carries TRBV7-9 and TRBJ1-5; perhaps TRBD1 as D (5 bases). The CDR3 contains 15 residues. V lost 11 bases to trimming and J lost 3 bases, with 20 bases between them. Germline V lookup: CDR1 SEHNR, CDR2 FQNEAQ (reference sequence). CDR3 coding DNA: TGTGCCTGGAGGCCGATGGGACGGGACAATCAGCCCCAGCATTTT. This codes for CAWRPMGRDNQPQHF.

The CDR3 nucleotides read TGTGCCAGCAGTTACTCTGGGACAGTACAAGAGACCCAGTACTTC. Its protein is CASSYSGTVQETQYF. The chain recombines TRBV6-5 with TRBJ2-5; 7 bases are a match to TRBD1. Germline CDR1 is MNHEY and CDR2 is SVGAGI. The CDR3 contains 15 residues. Trimming took 0 bases from V and 2 from J; bases not matched to a gene: 3.

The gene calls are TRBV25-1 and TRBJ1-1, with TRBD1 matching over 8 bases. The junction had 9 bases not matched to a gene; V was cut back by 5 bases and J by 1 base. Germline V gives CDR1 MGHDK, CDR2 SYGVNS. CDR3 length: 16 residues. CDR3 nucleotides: TGTGCCAGCAGTTACTCGGAGGACAGGGCGAACACTGAAGCTTTCTTT. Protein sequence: CASSYSEDRANTEAFF.

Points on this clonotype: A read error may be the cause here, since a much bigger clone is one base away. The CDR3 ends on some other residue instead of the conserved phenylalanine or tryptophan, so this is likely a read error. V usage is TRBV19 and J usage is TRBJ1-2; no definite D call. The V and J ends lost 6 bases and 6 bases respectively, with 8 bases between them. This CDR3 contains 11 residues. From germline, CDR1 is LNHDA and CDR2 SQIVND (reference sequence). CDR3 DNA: TGTGCCAGTAGACTTGCGAATGGCTACACCCTC. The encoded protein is CASRLANGYTL.

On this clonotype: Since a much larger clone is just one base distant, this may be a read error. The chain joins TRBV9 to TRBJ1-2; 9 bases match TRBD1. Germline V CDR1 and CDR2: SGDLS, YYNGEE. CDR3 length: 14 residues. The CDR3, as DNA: TGCGCCAGCAGCGCCCGGACAGGGGAGAATGGCTACACCTTC. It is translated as CASSARTGENGYTF.

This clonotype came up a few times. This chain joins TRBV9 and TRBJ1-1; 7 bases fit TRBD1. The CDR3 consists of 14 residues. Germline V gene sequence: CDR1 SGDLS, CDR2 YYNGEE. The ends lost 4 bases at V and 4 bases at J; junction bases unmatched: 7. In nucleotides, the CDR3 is TGTGCCAGCAGCATATCAGGGGGGGTCACTGAAGCTTTCTTT. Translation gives CASSISGGVTEAFF.

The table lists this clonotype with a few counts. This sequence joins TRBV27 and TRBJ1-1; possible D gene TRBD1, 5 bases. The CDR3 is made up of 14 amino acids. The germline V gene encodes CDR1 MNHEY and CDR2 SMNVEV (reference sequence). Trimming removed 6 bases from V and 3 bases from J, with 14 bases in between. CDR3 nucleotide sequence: TGTGCCAGCAGGTCGGGGGGAAAGGACACTGAAGCTTTCTTT. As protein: CASRSGGKDTEAFF.

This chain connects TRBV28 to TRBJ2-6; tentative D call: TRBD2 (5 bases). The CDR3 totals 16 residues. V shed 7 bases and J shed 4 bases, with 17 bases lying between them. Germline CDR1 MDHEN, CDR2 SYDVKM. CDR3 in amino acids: CASTPGRGWGANVLTF. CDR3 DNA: TGTGCCAGCACCCCCGGTCGGGGATGGGGGGCCAACGTCCTGACTTTC. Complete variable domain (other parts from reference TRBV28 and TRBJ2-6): DVKVTQSSRYLVKRTGEKVFLECVQDMDHENMFWYRQDPGLGLRLIYFSYDVKMKEKGDIPEGYSVSREKKERFSLILESASTNQTSMYLCASTPGRGWGANVLTFGAGSRLTVL.

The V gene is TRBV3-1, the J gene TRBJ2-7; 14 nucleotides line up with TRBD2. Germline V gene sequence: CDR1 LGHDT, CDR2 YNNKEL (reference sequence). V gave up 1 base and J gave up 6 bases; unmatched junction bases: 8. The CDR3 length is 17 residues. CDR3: CASSQVPTSGRVAEQYF. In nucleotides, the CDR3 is TGTGCCAGCAGCCAAGTACCGACTAGCGGGAGGGTGGCCGAGCAGTACTTC.

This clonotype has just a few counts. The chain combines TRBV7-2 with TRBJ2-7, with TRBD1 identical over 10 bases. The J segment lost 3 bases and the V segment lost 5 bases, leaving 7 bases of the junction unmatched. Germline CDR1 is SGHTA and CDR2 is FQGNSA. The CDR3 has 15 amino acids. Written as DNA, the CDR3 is TGTGCCAGCAGCGTAGAGGGACAGGGGAACTACGAGCAGTACTTC. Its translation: CASSVEGQGNYEQYF.

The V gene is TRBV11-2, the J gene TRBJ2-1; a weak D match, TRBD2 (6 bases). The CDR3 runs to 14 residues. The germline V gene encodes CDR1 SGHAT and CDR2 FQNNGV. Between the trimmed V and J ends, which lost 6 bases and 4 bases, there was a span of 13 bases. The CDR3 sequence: CASSRTEGYNEQFF. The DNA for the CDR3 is TGTGCCAGCAGTAGGACGGAGGGATACAATGAGCAGTTCTTC.

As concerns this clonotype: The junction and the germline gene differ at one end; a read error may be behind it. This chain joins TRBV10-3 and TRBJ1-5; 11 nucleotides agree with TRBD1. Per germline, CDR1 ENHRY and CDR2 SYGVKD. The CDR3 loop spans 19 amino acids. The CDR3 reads CASSVSPGQGVHSNQPQHF. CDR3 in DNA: TGTGCCAGCAGTGTTTCCCCGGGACAGGGGGTACATAGCAATCAGCCCCAGCATTTT.

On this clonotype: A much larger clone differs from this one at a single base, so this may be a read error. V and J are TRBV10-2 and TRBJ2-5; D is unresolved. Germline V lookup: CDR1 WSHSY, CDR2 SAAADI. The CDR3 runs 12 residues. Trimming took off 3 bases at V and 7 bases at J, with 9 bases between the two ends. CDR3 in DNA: TGCGCCAGCAGTGATTTCAAAGGGACCCAGTACTTC. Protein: CASSDFKGTQYF.

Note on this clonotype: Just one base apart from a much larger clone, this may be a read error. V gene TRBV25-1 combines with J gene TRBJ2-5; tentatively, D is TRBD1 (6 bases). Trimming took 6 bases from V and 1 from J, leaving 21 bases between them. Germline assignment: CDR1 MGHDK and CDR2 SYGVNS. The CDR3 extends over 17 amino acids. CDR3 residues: CASSLVRGQGLQETQYF. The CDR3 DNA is TGTGCCAGCAGCTTAGTTCGAGGCCAGGGGCTCCAAGAGACCCAGTACTTC. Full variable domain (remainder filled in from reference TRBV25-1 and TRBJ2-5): EADIYQTPRYLVIGTGKKITLECSQTMGHDKMYWYQQDPGMELHLIHYSYGVNSTEKGDLSSESTVSRIRTEHFPLTLESARPSHTSQYLCASSLVRGQGLQETQYFGPGTRLLVL.